The 29 T cell receptor beta chains below come from one sample, sequenced in a study of CD8 T cells in Susac syndrome. When the RNA was reverse transcribed, random hexamers were used with an input of roughly 0.5 to 1 ug. TCRdb recomputed calls from the immunoSEQ multiplex PCR reads with MiXCR, one row per CDR3 protein. The sample carries 200,000 or so distinct CDR3 sequences, about 96% recorded once. The sample comprised CD4+ T cells from PBMCs. These receptors all stem from a human donor with multiple sclerosis.

This sequence joins TRBV24-1 and TRBJ2-5; 11 bases are shared with TRBD1. Unmatched junction bases numbered 5, after V lost 9 bases and J lost 3 bases. Germline CDR1 and CDR2: KGHDR and SFDVKD. The CDR3 consists of 14 residues. The DNA of the CDR3 is TGTGCCACCGGGAGGGGACAGGGGGAAGAGACCCAGTACTTC. Protein product: CATGRGQGEETQYF.

This rearrangement joins TRBV4-1 to TRBJ1-2, with D possibly being TRBD1 (5 bases). V lost 4 bases and J 9 bases, leaving 18 bases between the germline ends. From germline, CDR1 is MGHRA and CDR2 YSYEKL. The CDR3 length is 14 residues. CDR3 DNA sequence: TGCGCCAGCAGCCCACCAGACAGTGGAAGGAGCTACACCTTC. It codes for CASSPPDSGRSYTF.

The gene calls are TRBV14 and TRBJ1-2; D gene ambiguous. Trimming removed 0 bases from V and 4 bases from J, with 6 bases in between. Germline V CDR1 and CDR2: SGHDN, FVKESK. This CDR3 contains 13 residues. The CDR3: CASSQDRIYGYTF. For the CDR3, the DNA is TGTGCCAGCAGCCAAGATAGGATCTATGGCTACACCTTC.

The rearrangement links TRBV29-1 to TRBJ1-5; D is possibly TRBD1 (6 bases). CDR1 and CDR2 from the germline V gene are SQVTM and ANQGSEA. The CDR3 covers 14 residues. V was trimmed by 6 bases and J by 4 bases, leaving 16 bases between them. CDR3 amino acids: CSVKTTGPNQPQHF. The DNA of the CDR3 is TGCAGCGTCAAGACCACAGGGCCAAATCAGCCCCAGCATTTT.

V and J are TRBV3-1 and TRBJ2-1, with 7 bases identical to TRBD1. Germline trimming cut 5 bases from V and 9 bases from J; bases unmatched to any gene: 7. Germline loops: CDR1 LGHDT, CDR2 YNNKEL (reference sequence). The CDR3 is 13 amino acids. CDR3 in amino acids: CASSATGRAEQFF. The CDR3, as DNA: TGTGCCAGCAGCGCGACAGGGCGTGCTGAGCAGTTCTTC.

The chain combines TRBV30 with TRBJ2-7, with D unresolved. The CDR3 runs to 13 residues. Per the germline V gene, CDR1 is GTSNPN and CDR2 is SVGIG (reference sequence). V lost 8 bases and J 6 bases, leaving 20 bases between the germline ends. The CDR3 protein is CAGLRPQAGEQYF. The CDR3 nucleotides read TGTGCCGGCCTTCGGCCGCAAGCCGGCGAGCAGTACTTC.

The V call is TRBV7-4, the J call TRBJ1-2; D not certain. The CDR3 length is 16 residues. V was trimmed by 6 bases and J by 4 bases, leaving 21 bases between them. The germline V gene encodes CDR1 SGHVT and CDR2 SQSDAQ. CDR3 nucleotides: TGTGCCAGCAGGGATATAAGGACCTCGCAAACCTATGGCTACACCTTC. It codes for CASRDIRTSQTYGYTF.

A single count supports this clonotype. The chain joins TRBV29-1 to TRBJ2-7; D may correspond to TRBD1 or TRBD2 (5 bases each). In germline, CDR1 is SQVTM, CDR2 ANQGSEA. V dropped 7 bases and J dropped 2 bases, with 15 bases sitting between them. The CDR3 is 13 amino acids. In DNA form, the CDR3 reads TGCAGCGCCCGGGGTCAGGGACCCTACGAGCAGTACTTC. Translating it yields CSARGQGPYEQYF.

CDR3 amino acids: CSARGGSTSTDTQYF. The CDR3 DNA is TGCAGCGCTCGCGGGGGGTCCACTAGCACAGATACGCAGTATTTT. The rearrangement links TRBV29-1 to TRBJ2-3; 8 bases fit TRBD2. The CDR3 loop spans 15 amino acids. V shed 7 bases and J 0 bases; nucleotides not matched to a gene: 9. Germline loops: CDR1 SQVTM, CDR2 ANQGSEA.

The rearrangement uses TRBV7-8 and TRBJ2-1; D is possibly TRBD2 (6 bases). The V gene's germline CDR1 is SGHVS and CDR2 FQNEAQ. CDR3 length: 15 amino acids. V was clipped by 3 bases and J by 9 bases, with 18 bases between them. CDR3 protein: CASSLDPAGRGEQFF. The CDR3 DNA sequence: TGTGCCAGCAGCTTGGACCCGGCGGGAAGGGGTGAGCAGTTCTTC.

V gene TRBV27 combines with J gene TRBJ1-5; perhaps TRBD1 as D (5 bases). Germline CDR1 MNHEY, CDR2 SMNVEV (reference sequence). V lost 3 bases and J lost 3, with 9 bases in between. The CDR3 sequence is 14 residues long. CDR3 in DNA: TGTGCCAGCAGTTTGGGGCTTCCCAATCAGCCCCAGCATTTT. Residues: CASSLGLPNQPQHF.

The rearrangement joins TRBV10-3 to TRBJ2-7; tentatively, D is TRBD2 (5 bases). Germline V lookup: CDR1 ENHRY, CDR2 SYGVKD. The CDR3 has 12 residues. Trimming shortened V by 8 bases and J by 4 bases, and 12 bases separated the two germline ends. The CDR3 nucleotides are TGTGCCATCGGCCTAGCTGGTTACGAGCAGTACTTC. Translated: CAIGLAGYEQYF.

The CDR3 loop reads CSAGTGTGFNEQYF. The CDR3, as DNA: TGCAGTGCTGGGACCGGGACAGGGTTTAACGAGCAGTACTTC. The chain recombines TRBV20-1 with TRBJ2-7; TRBD1 matches at 9 bases. The CDR3 extends over 14 amino acids. Germline V lookup: CDR1 DFQATT, CDR2 SNEGSKA (reference sequence). Trimming took 5 bases from V and 5 from J; bases not matched to a gene: 10.

The chain is built from TRBV3-1 and TRBJ2-7, with D possibly called TRBD1 or TRBD2 (5 bases each). With 1 base removed from V and 3 bases from J, the gap between germline ends came to 10 bases. The CDR3 consists of 14 residues. Germline CDR1 and CDR2: LGHDT and YNNKEL (reference sequence). The chain's CDR3 is CASSQGDGNYEQYF. CDR3 nucleotide sequence: TGTGCCAGCAGCCAAGGGGACGGTAACTACGAGCAGTACTTC.

V and J are TRBV20-1 and TRBJ2-5; 9 bases map to TRBD2. Trimming took 3 bases from V and 5 from J; bases not matched to a gene: 4. The CDR3 has 13 amino acids. Germline loops: CDR1 DFQATT, CDR2 SNEGSKA (reference sequence). Written as DNA, the CDR3 is TGCAGTGCTAGTCCTAGCGGGACGGAGACCCAGTACTTC. It specifies CSASPSGTETQYF.

The chain employs TRBV20-1 and TRBJ1-2, with 8 bases lining up with TRBD1. Trimming removed 7 bases from V and 5 bases from J; junction bases left unmatched: 15. Germline V gene sequence: CDR1 DFQATT, CDR2 SNEGSKA (reference sequence). The length of the CDR3 is 15 residues. The CDR3 reads CSVLFPGQELYGYTF. The CDR3 DNA follows: TGCAGTGTTTTATTCCCGGGACAGGAGCTTTATGGCTACACCTTC.

The gene calls are TRBV20-1 and TRBJ2-3; TRBD2 agrees at 13 bases. This CDR3 has 14 residues. V lost 5 bases, J lost 5 bases, and 4 bases stayed unmatched. CDR1 DFQATT and CDR2 SNEGSKA come from the germline V gene (reference sequence). The CDR3 here is CSAPLAGGQDTQYF. CDR3 coding DNA: TGCAGTGCTCCACTAGCGGGAGGGCAAGATACGCAGTATTTT.

The DNA for the CDR3 is TGTGCCAGTGACAGGGGAAACATTCAGTACTTC. Translation: CASDRGNIQYF. The chain uses TRBV30 and TRBJ2-4; the match to TRBD1 covers 8 bases. J gave up 6 bases and V 8 bases, and 3 bases lay outside the gene matches. The CDR3 is made up of 11 amino acids. Germline V lookup: CDR1 GTSNPN, CDR2 SVGIG (reference sequence).

This chain connects TRBV12-2 to TRBJ1-2. TRBV12-2 is given as a pseudogene. The CDR3 is 13 amino acids. The CDR3, as DNA: TGTGCAAGTCACGCGGGATCCAACTATGGCTACACCTTC. Protein product: CASHAGSNYGYTF.

This clonotype was seen repeatedly, ten times or more. The chain joins TRBV12-3 or TRBV12-4 to TRBJ2-5; D gene uncertain. Trimming pared 6 bases from V and 4 bases from J, leaving 6 bases between. This CDR3 comprises 11 residues. CDR3 DNA: TGTGCCAGCAGCTTGAGAGAGACCCAGTACTTC. As protein: CASSLRETQYF.

The chain couples TRBV5-1 to TRBJ2-5; D may match TRBD1 or TRBD2 (5 bases each). This CDR3 comprises 11 residues. Trimming removed 4 bases from V and 5 bases from J, with 6 bases in between. Germline loops: CDR1 SGHRS, CDR2 YFSETQ. CDR3 in amino acids: CASSGDETQYF. The CDR3 DNA reads as TGCGCCAGCAGCGGGGACGAGACCCAGTACTTC.

The gene calls are TRBV20-1 and TRBJ1-5; D is undetermined. CDR3 length: 13 amino acids. Per the germline V gene, CDR1 is DFQATT and CDR2 is SNEGSKA (reference sequence). V was pared by 4 bases and J by 6 bases, with 13 bases between. The CDR3 coding sequence is TGCAGTGCTACTAGACGGGGTGGTCAGCCCCAGCATTTT. This encodes CSATRRGGQPQHF.

The V gene is TRBV19, the J gene TRBJ2-3; D not resolved. Germline-derived CDR1 and CDR2 are LNHDA and SQIVND (reference sequence). V lost 7 bases and J 0 bases, leaving 11 bases between the germline ends. This CDR3 is 14 amino acids long. The CDR3 DNA reads TGTGCCAGTACGGAGTCTGCTAGCACAGATACGCAGTATTTT. Protein sequence: CASTESASTDTQYF.

The rearrangement uses TRBV12-3 or TRBV12-4 and TRBJ2-7; 9 nucleotides match TRBD2. J gave up 5 bases and V 6 bases, and 8 bases lay outside the gene matches. The CDR3 contains 14 residues. The CDR3: CASSHSGLAHEQYF. DNA of the CDR3: TGTGCCAGCAGCCATTCGGGACTAGCACACGAGCAGTACTTC.

Only one count was recorded for this clonotype. The chain recombines TRBV20-1 with TRBJ2-1; 9 nucleotides align to TRBD2. This CDR3 is 14 amino acids long. Germline V gene sequence: CDR1 DFQATT, CDR2 SNEGSKA (reference sequence). With V trimmed by 6 bases and J by 4 bases, 7 bases remained unmatched. The CDR3 DNA reads as TGCAGTGCCCGAACTAGCGGGTCTTACAATGAGCAGTTCTTC. Its protein is CSARTSGSYNEQFF.

This chain links TRBV30 with TRBJ2-7, with TRBD1 identical over 8 bases. The CDR3 loop spans 15 amino acids. Trimming took 3 bases from V and 7 from J; bases not matched to a gene: 14. Germline values: CDR1 GTSNPN, CDR2 SVGIG (reference sequence). The CDR3 DNA follows: TGTGCCTGGAGCACGCCGGCGGACAGGGTCCGGGAGCAGTACTTC. It translates to CAWSTPADRVREQYF.

This rearrangement joins TRBV7-9 to TRBJ2-7; no definite D call. Trimming left V 5 bases short and J 2 bases short, with 13 bases between. The CDR3 has 14 amino acids. In germline, CDR1 is SEHNR, CDR2 FQNEAQ (reference sequence). The CDR3 DNA reads TGTGCCAGCAGCCTTCGGGCGGCGGCCTACGAGCAGTACTTC. Translation: CASSLRAAAYEQYF.

The rearrangement uses TRBV24-1 and TRBJ2-1; the D gene is possibly TRBD2 (5 bases). The V and J ends lost 7 bases and 7 bases respectively, with 10 bases between them. CDR1 KGHDR and CDR2 SFDVKD come from the germline V gene. This CDR3 spans 12 amino acids. The CDR3 here is CATSPDWNEQFF. CDR3 nucleotides: TGTGCCACCAGCCCGGACTGGAATGAGCAGTTCTTC.

J is TRBJ2-1 and V is TRBV9; TRBD2 matches at 8 bases. Germline V CDR1 and CDR2: SGDLS, YYNGEE. This CDR3 has 14 amino acids. The trim removed 4 bases at V and 7 bases at J, leaving 7 bases unmatched. The CDR3 reads CASSRGTSENEQFF. In DNA, the CDR3 is TGTGCCAGCAGCCGAGGGACTAGTGAGAATGAGCAGTTCTTC.